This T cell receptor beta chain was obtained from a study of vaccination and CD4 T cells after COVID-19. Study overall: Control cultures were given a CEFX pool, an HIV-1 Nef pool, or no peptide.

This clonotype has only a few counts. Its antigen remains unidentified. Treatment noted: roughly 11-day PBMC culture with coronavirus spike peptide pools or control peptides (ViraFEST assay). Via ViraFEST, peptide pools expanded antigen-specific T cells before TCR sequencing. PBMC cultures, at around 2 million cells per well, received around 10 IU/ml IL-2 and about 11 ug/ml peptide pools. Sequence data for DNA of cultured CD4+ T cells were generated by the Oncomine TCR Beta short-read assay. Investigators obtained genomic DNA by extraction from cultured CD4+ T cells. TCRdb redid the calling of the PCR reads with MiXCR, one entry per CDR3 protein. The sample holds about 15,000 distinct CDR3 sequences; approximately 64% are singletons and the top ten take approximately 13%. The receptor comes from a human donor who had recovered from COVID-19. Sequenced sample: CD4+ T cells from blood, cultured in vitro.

The CDR3: CSARRRGATAQHF. The CDR3 nucleotides are TGCAGTGCTAGGCGCAGGGGGGCCACGGCCCAGCATTTT. This chain links TRBV20-1 with TRBJ1-5; 7 positions agree with TRBD1. The CDR3 has 13 residues. Germline CDR1 is DFQATT and CDR2 is SNEGSKA (reference sequence). The ends lost 3 bases at V and 11 bases at J; junction bases unmatched: 10.